What follows is one TCR beta chain and its context. This entry belongs to a study of cytomegalovirus exposure and HLA in healthy donors. This CDR3 region has 13 residues. Trimming cost V 6 bases and J 6 bases; bases outside gene matches: 2. Germline V CDR1 and CDR2: MNHEY, SMNVEV (reference sequence). The assay was immunoSEQ multiplex PCR, and TCRdb's table has in-frame clones only and misses some. The table shows roughly 180,000 clones, with roughly 86% occurring only once. This receptor was identified in a young man in good health and CMV-seropositive. This chain connects TRBV27 to TRBJ1-6; 7 bases line up with TRBD1. Sequencing was done on a sample of PBMCs. The CDR3 sequence: CASSQGGNSPLHF. DNA for the CDR3: TGTGCCAGCAGCCAGGGGGGTAATTCACCCCTCCACTTT.